This T cell receptor beta chain was observed in a study of T cells after yellow fever vaccination. On the study more broadly: With SMART-Seq v4 Ultra Low Input, the fractions containing low cell numbers were prepared. Findings of the study overall: Most primary-vaccination clones recurred post-booster (approximately 96% CD4, around 86% CD8).

Generation of TCR cDNA used 5'RACE template switching (which added a universal primer site and UMIs). TCRdb re-called the 5' RACE reads through MiXCR, storing one row per CDR3 protein. The table lists over 250,000 distinct CDR3 sequences, about 5.2% of them singletons. This CDR3 has 15 residues. The V gene lost 2 bases and the J gene lost 1 base, with 11 bases spanning the gap. Germline V gives CDR1 MNHNY, CDR2 SVGAGI (reference sequence). This clonotype was counted at least ten times. Its antigen is still unknown. The specimen comprised CD4+ T cells sorted from PBMCs, sampled on the day of the yellow fever booster vaccination. The genes are TRBV6-6 and TRBJ2-5; D is undetermined. This receptor was taken from a man aged 18 to 30 who received the YFV17D yellow fever vaccine. The CDR3 loop reads CASSYLRGSQETQYF. In DNA form, the CDR3 reads TGTGCCAGCAGTTACCTCAGAGGCAGCCAAGAGACCCAGTACTTC.